This T cell receptor (beta chain) was obtained from a study of T-cell memory formation after mild COVID-19. Study-level results: The study detected some responding clones in pre-infection memory, suggesting cross-reactive memory joined. CD4+ contracting clones lay mainly in CM and EM, CD8+ ones in EMRA. The SARS-CoV-2 specificity of second-wave clones reaching peak at day 37 remained unverified.

There are a few counts of this clonotype. Its antigen is currently unknown. Employing constant-segment primers, 5'RACE generated TCR alpha and TCR beta cDNA libraries bearing sample barcodes and UMIs. TCRdb reprocessed the 5' RACE reads with MiXCR, giving one entry per CDR3 protein. This sample yields some 290,000 distinct CDR3 sequences, of which 15% to 20% are seen a single time; around 23% belongs to the top ten. Germline values: CDR1 SEHNR, CDR2 FQNEAQ (reference sequence). This CDR3 region has 14 residues. V was trimmed by 2 bases and J by 3 bases, leaving 10 bases between them. Sequenced sample: PBMCs or a T cell subset sorted from them (not recorded which). The clonotype comes from a man younger than 35 who had mild COVID-19 (a few samples of this study predate the infection). Cell type and time point are not known. The chain carries TRBV7-9 and TRBJ2-5, with D unresolved. CDR3 bases: TGTGCCAGCAGCTTATTGGCGATTGAAGAGACCCAGTACTTC. Its protein product is CASSLLAIEETQYF.